This T cell receptor (beta chain) is drawn from a study of blood T cell repertoires in COVID-19. On the study more broadly: Sites across the United States, Italy and Spain contributed samples from acute and convalescent COVID-19. From T cells, B-cell-depleted T cells, or PBMCs came the material, which was cDNA or gDNA.

How the authors handled the data: Reference gene primers were amplified, and this amplification served to estimate nucleated cell counts. The assay was immunoSEQ multiplex PCR, and TCRdb's table has in-frame clones only and misses some. D and trimming come from the DNA, and the V and J calls and clone size come from that table. The sample carries 250,000 to 350,000 clones, about 84% recorded once. CDR3 size: 17 residues. CDR1 and CDR2 (germline): MDHEN, SYDVKM. V gave up 1 base and J gave up 0 bases, with 13 bases separating them. The clonotype was recovered from a woman aged 45-59 years with acute or convalescent COVID-19. The specimen sequenced was peripheral blood. The rearrangement joins TRBV28 to TRBJ2-4; D is possibly TRBD2 (6 bases). The CDR3: CASSLSSPGLAKNIQYF. The DNA for the CDR3 is TGTGCCAGCAGTTTATCGTCGCCGGGACTAGCCAAAAACATTCAGTACTTC. The entire variable domain, with the rest obtained from reference TRBV28 and TRBJ2-4, is as follows: DVKVTQSSRYLVKRTGEKVFLECVQDMDHENMFWYRQDPGLGLRLIYFSYDVKMKEKGDIPEGYSVSREKKERFSLILESASTNQTSMYLCASSLSSPGLAKNIQYFGAGTRLSVL.